What follows is one TCR beta chain and its context. Its antigen is as yet unknown. This CDR3 spans 15 amino acids. Germline values: CDR1 SNHLY, CDR2 FYNNEI. V shed 5 bases, J shed 0 bases, and the junction held 3 bases outside the gene matches. The record originates from a study of T cell responses to AZD1222 COVID-19 vaccine. Data came from immunoSEQ multiplex PCR; TCRdb stores just in-frame clones and leaves some out. In the table there are roughly 150,000 clones, roughly 92% of which are singletons. General observations from the study: Sampling captured repertoires only after the peak T cell response. Researchers report vaccine-associated CD4 TCRs spanning spike, with dominance at 160-218 and 743-854.

The receptor was derived from an adult in good health. V usage is TRBV2 and J usage is TRBJ2-2; 7 positions agree with TRBD2. The input for sequencing was peripheral blood, taken on day 0 of AZD1222 vaccination. CDR3 coding DNA: TGTGCCAGCAGTATGGCGGGAGCGAACACCGGGGAGCTGTTTTTT. The encoded protein is CASSMAGANTGELFF. The whole variable domain, remainder taken from reference TRBV2 and TRBJ2-2, is EPEVTQTPSHQVTQMGQEVILRCVPISNHLYFYWYRQILGQKVEFLVSFYNNEISEKSEIFDDQFSVERPDGSNFTLKIRSTKLEDSAMYFCASSMAGANTGELFFGEGSRLTVL.